This T cell receptor beta chain was captured by sequencing in a study of OX40 agonist ivuxolimab in advanced cancers. Germline V lookup: CDR1 SNHLY, CDR2 FYNNEI. This CDR3 is built from 13 residues. The V end was cut by 6 bases, the J end by 1 base, with 9 bases between. Libraries were prepared by immunoSEQ multiplex PCR; TCRdb keeps only in-frame clonotypes and omits some of them. Of tens of thousands of clones listed, more than 80% are singletons. The specimen was CD4+ or CD8+ T cells sorted from blood, collected in a trial of the OX40 agonist ivuxolimab. The clonotype comes from an adult with an advanced solid tumor such as melanoma, head and neck, liver or kidney cancer. V usage is TRBV2 and J usage is TRBJ2-5, with D unresolved. The chain's CDR3 is CASRLSTQETQYF. The DNA of the CDR3 is TGTGCCAGCAGGTTAAGCACCCAAGAGACCCAGTACTTC. The full variable domain, with the rest looked up from reference TRBV2 and TRBJ2-5, is EPEVTQTPSHQVTQMGQEVILRCVPISNHLYFYWYRQILGQKVEFLVSFYNNEISEKSEIFDDQFSVERPDGSNFTLKIRSTKLEDSAMYFCASRLSTQETQYFGPGTRLLVL.